A selection of T cell receptor beta chains follows, all from one sample in a study of a mutant IDH1 vaccine in newly diagnosed glioma. No antigen has been identified for these receptors. Measured with immunoSEQ multiplex PCR; TCRdb has only the in-frame clones, and not every one. This repertoire shows about 66,000 clones, about 88% found once; its top ten account for around 8.3%. The sequencing used PBMCs, collected from a glioma patient whose treatment included an IDH1 peptide vaccine. These receptors came from a woman in her forties or fifties with glioma. The CDR3 runs from the conserved cysteine through the conserved F or W.

cdr3_aa j_call v_call cdr3_length
CASNQGPNTEAFF TRBJ1-1 TRBV19 13
CAWSGVAGDHGELFF TRBJ2-2 TRBV30 15
CASSLFLAAPNTEAFF TRBJ1-1 TRBV5-4 16
CASSPTHTLNYGYTF TRBJ1-2 TRBV2 15
CASSLKASYEQYF TRBJ2-7 TRBV27 13
CASTALGKGSYEQYF TRBJ2-7 TRBV27 15
CASSYDRPGVQYF TRBJ2-7 TRBV5-6 13
CASSGGQGYNSPLHF TRBJ1-6 TRBV9 15
CASSLPVDEQFF TRBJ2-1 TRBV7-9 12
CASSPSWARGYTF TRBJ1-2 TRBV19 13
CASSPRDSYGYTF TRBJ1-2 TRBV4-1 13
CASSLFGRAYNEQFF TRBJ2-1 TRBV11-3 15
CASIAGGKQFF TRBJ2-1 TRBV6-6 11
CASRARGGRYEQYF TRBJ2-7 TRBV6-1 14
CASSPEGRAEAFF TRBJ1-1 TRBV6-6 13
CASSLGTGKNTEAFF TRBJ1-1 TRBV7-8 15
CASSLVLNREGYTF TRBJ1-2 TRBV7-9 14
CASSSTGGGVYGYTF TRBJ1-2 TRBV27 15
CATSRDRPLDEQFF TRBJ2-1 TRBV15 14
CSVLITGGTGELFF TRBJ2-2 TRBV29-1 14
CASSEATGGIDGYTF TRBJ1-2 TRBV2 15
CASSSGLGGYTF TRBJ1-2 TRBV19 12
CASSLEGQGAGGSPLHF TRBJ1-6 TRBV5-1 17
CASSTNSNTQYF TRBJ2-3 TRBV6-6 12
CASSYGPGANYEQYF TRBJ2-7 TRBV5-6 15
CASSTRTSSSYEQYF TRBJ2-7 TRBV5-4 15
CASSQTRTHEAFF TRBJ1-1 TRBV14 13
CASSPGTAKNIQYF TRBJ2-4 TRBV5-6 14
CASSYSGASYEQYF TRBJ2-7 TRBV6-5 14
CASSRDLTHGKLFF TRBJ1-4 TRBV6-5 14
CASSIRVQNYGYTF TRBJ1-2 TRBV2 14
CASSLFGTLADTQYF TRBJ2-3 TRBV27 15
CSVEMNTEAFF TRBJ1-1 TRBV29-1 11
CASRYGFYEQYF TRBJ2-7 TRBV2 12
CASSPLPQGPETQYF TRBJ2-5 TRBV18 15
CASSFPPETQYF TRBJ2-5 TRBV7-9 12